There are a few counts of the clone carrying this T cell receptor (beta chain). The sample is drawn from a study of T cell responses to AZD1222 COVID-19 vaccine. Data came from immunoSEQ multiplex PCR; TCRdb stores just in-frame clones and leaves some out. The sample comprises around 79,000 clones, roughly 88% of which are singletons, and less than 20% rests with the top ten. This receptor was identified in an adult in good health. The source was peripheral blood, collected on day 0 of AZD1222 vaccination.

CDR3 DNA sequence: TGTGCCATCAGGCCGATGGGGGGGCCGTTGTACAATGAGCAGTTCTTC. It specifies CAIRPMGGPLYNEQFF. The V call is TRBV10-3, the J call TRBJ2-1; perhaps TRBD2 as D (7 bases). V was cut by 6 bases and J by 4 bases, with 19 bases left in between. Germline V gene sequence: CDR1 ENHRY, CDR2 SYGVKD. The CDR3 extends over 16 amino acids.